This T cell receptor beta chain comes out of a study of molecular identifiers for immune sequencing clone quantification. TCRdb re-called the PCR reads with MiXCR, one entry per CDR3 protein. The data hold about 63,000 distinct CDR3 sequences, with around 19% observed a single time. This clonotype came up many times. The CDR3 contains 17 residues. In the sort, naive CD8 T cells were defined as CD8+CD4-CCR7+CD45RA+. Source material: naive CD8+ T cells from blood, with Jurkat cell RNA spiked in. The subset here: FACS-sorted CD8+CD4-CCR7+CD45RA+ naive T cells. This sequence was found in a human donor in good health. Some libraries in this study had Jurkat cell RNA spiked in. The chain uses TRBV21-1 and TRBJ1-6; no check of the table's D call, TRBD1, against the DNA was made. TRBV21-1 is reported as a pseudogene. CDR3: CASSKEVEGQYNSPLHF. The CDR3 DNA reads as TGTGCCAGCAGCAAAGAAGTGGAGGGACAGTATAATTCACCCCTCCACTTT.